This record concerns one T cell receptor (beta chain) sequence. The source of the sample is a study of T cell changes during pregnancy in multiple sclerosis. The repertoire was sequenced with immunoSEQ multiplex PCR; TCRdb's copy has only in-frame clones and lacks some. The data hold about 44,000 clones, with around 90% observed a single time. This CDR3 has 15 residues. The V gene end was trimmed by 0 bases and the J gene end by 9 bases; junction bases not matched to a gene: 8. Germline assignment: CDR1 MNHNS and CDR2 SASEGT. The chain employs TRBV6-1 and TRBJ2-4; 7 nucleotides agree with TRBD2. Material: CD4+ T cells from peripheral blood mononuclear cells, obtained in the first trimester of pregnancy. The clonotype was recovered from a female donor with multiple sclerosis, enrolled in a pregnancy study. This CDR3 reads CASSEAGGPLVIQYF. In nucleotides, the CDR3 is TGTGCCAGCAGTGAAGCGGGAGGGCCTTTAGTCATTCAGTACTTC.